Presented here are 13 T cell receptor beta chains from one specimen sequenced in a study of CD8 T cells in ankylosing spondylitis (dated by TCRdb to the late 2010s). The library relied on 5' RACE. This sample was sequenced with an Illumina HiSeq 2500. Using fastp trimming at Q25 and MiXCR clonotype assembly, TCRdb reanalyzed the public sequencing data and kept in-frame beta chains. One record per CDR3 amino acid sequence lists the most common genes and DNA. The sample includes over 150,000 distinct CDR3 sequences, with roughly 18% observed a single time. The top ten hold approximately 4% of the sample. Sequencing was carried out using blood, either unsorted or a sorted T cell fraction (not recorded which). The origin of the receptors is a male donor aged 10-35 years with ankylosing spondylitis or in good health (not recorded which). Donor details come from another sample of the same person, matched by shared clones.

The V and J genes are TRBV5-4 and TRBJ2-3; TRBD1 aligns across 7 bases. Germline values: CDR1 SGHNT, CDR2 YYREEE (reference sequence). Trimming took 7 bases from V and 2 from J; bases not matched to a gene: 7. The CDR3 sequence is 14 residues long. This CDR3 is CASSVDRTTDTQYF. The CDR3 DNA sequence: TGTGCCAGCTCCGTGGACAGGACCACAGATACGCAGTATTTT.

This clonotype was counted ten times or more. This sequence joins TRBV10-3 and TRBJ2-1, with D perhaps matching TRBD1 (7 bases). Germline V CDR1 and CDR2: ENHRY, SYGVKD. V lost 9 bases, J lost 8 bases, and 20 bases lay in between. The CDR3 is 14 residues long. The CDR3 reads CAISRRGVLDEQFF. In nucleotides, the CDR3 is TGTGCCATATCCCGCAGGGGGGTCCTCGATGAGCAGTTCTTC.

V is TRBV27 and J is TRBJ2-3; D uncertain. The CDR3 spans 16 residues. Germline CDR1 and CDR2: MNHEY and SMNVEV (reference sequence). Trimming took off 6 bases at V and 0 bases at J, with 16 bases between the two ends. CDR3 region: CASSPLRRVSTDTQYF. CDR3 sequence (DNA): TGTGCCAGCAGCCCCCTTCGGCGCGTGAGCACAGATACGCAGTATTTT.

This clonotype was counted ten times or more. The gene calls are TRBV25-1 and TRBJ2-1; maybe TRBD1 (6 bases). CDR1 MGHDK and CDR2 SYGVNS come from the germline V gene. V dropped 6 bases and J dropped 9 bases, with 21 bases sitting between them. The CDR3 spans 15 residues. The CDR3 spells CASRDPTGMGGEQFF. Here the CDR3 DNA reads TGTGCCAGCAGAGACCCGACAGGTATGGGCGGTGAGCAGTTCTTC.

This clonotype showed up many times. The J gene is TRBJ2-3, the V gene TRBV24-1, with D uncertain. The CDR3 runs 12 residues. V lost 9 bases to trimming and J lost 4 bases, with 10 bases between them. Germline CDR1 reads KGHDR; CDR2 reads SFDVKD. The CDR3 loop reads CATPKGADTQYF. DNA for the CDR3: TGTGCCACCCCCAAAGGCGCAGATACGCAGTATTTT.

This clonotype was picked up a small number of times. The V call is TRBV20-1, the J call TRBJ2-1, with no clear D. The CDR3 is 11 residues long. Deletions cut 3 bases from V and 11 bases from J, with 11 bases between. Per the germline V gene, CDR1 is DFQATT and CDR2 is SNEGSKA (reference sequence). DNA for the CDR3: TGCAGTGCTAGCGTCGGAAGTCAGCAGTTCTTC. Its protein product is CSASVGSQQFF.

This clonotype was seen ten or more times. The chain couples TRBV7-8 to TRBJ2-5; tentatively, D is TRBD2 (5 bases). V lost 0 bases to trimming and J lost 0 bases, with 11 bases between them. The germline V gene encodes CDR1 SGHVS and CDR2 FQNEAQ. This CDR3 region has 16 residues. CDR3 bases: TGTGCCAGCAGCTTAGCGCTGCCGGGGAACCAAGAGACCCAGTACTTC. It encodes CASSLALPGNQETQYF. Based on the CDR3 plus reference TRBV7-8 and TRBJ2-5, the full variable domain is GAGVSQSPRYKVAKRGQDVALRCDPISGHVSLFWYQQALGQGPEFLTYFQNEAQLDKSGLPSDRFFAERPEGSVSTLKIQRTQQEDSAVYLCASSLALPGNQETQYFGPGTRLLVL.

V usage is TRBV7-9 and J usage is TRBJ2-7; 7 positions agree with TRBD2. Losses at the gene ends were 5 bases for V and 6 bases for J; bases not matched to a gene: 10. CDR3 size: 14 residues. In germline, CDR1 is SEHNR, CDR2 FQNEAQ (reference sequence). CDR3 nucleotides: TGTGCCAGCAGCAAGCGGGACCCGGCCTCCGAGCAGTACTTC. It encodes CASSKRDPASEQYF.

This clonotype was seen ten or more times. The chain carries TRBV6-1 and TRBJ2-5, with TRBD1 as a possible D gene (6 bases). The CDR3 loop spans 15 amino acids. Trimming removed 0 bases from V and 4 bases from J, with 12 bases in between. Germline CDR1 is MNHNS and CDR2 is SASEGT. The CDR3 DNA reads as TGTGCCAGCAGTGAAGCGCCCAGCAGGGGAGAGACCCAGTACTTC. Translated, it gives CASSEAPSRGETQYF.

This clonotype was observed many times. The rearrangement uses TRBV5-1 and TRBJ2-1; D is unresolved. With 4 bases removed from V and 10 bases from J, the gap between germline ends came to 9 bases. Germline assignment: CDR1 SGHRS and CDR2 YFSETQ. The length of the CDR3 is 11 residues. CDR3 loop: CASSLSQEQFF. CDR3 nucleotides: TGCGCCAGCAGCCTCAGCCAAGAGCAGTTCTTC.

This clonotype was counted at least ten times. The rearrangement links TRBV20-1 to TRBJ2-6, with D perhaps matching TRBD2 (7 bases). The CDR3 is 16 residues long. V was clipped by 2 bases and J by 1 base, with 12 bases between them. Germline V gene lookup returns CDR1 DFQATT and CDR2 SNEGSKA (reference sequence). The CDR3 region is CSARRGGGSGANVLTF. As DNA, the CDR3 is TGCAGTGCTAGAAGAGGGGGAGGGTCTGGGGCCAACGTCCTGACTTTC.

The V gene is TRBV20-1, the J gene TRBJ1-6; 9 bases fit TRBD1. V shed 1 base, J shed 7 bases, and the junction held 5 bases outside the gene matches. The CDR3 spans 15 residues. The V gene's germline CDR1 is DFQATT and CDR2 SNEGSKA (reference sequence). The CDR3 DNA sequence: TGCAGTGCTAGAGCTTTGACAGGGGGAAATTCACCCCTCCACTTT. It codes for CSARALTGGNSPLHF.

This clonotype was seen at least ten times. The gene calls are TRBV12-3 or TRBV12-4 and TRBJ1-2, with a weak D call TRBD1 (5 bases). Trimming took off 7 bases at V and 5 bases at J, with 23 bases between the two ends. This CDR3 is built from 16 residues. CDR3 amino acids: CASTIRGENGRYGYTF. CDR3 bases: TGTGCCAGCACCATACGAGGGGAAAACGGAAGATATGGCTACACCTTC.